Shown below are 31 T cell receptor delta chains from a single sample sequenced in a study of gammadelta T cells in human blood. TCRdb processed the RT-PCR reads again with the CATT caller. The sample holds approximately 1,200 delta-chain clones, around a tenth seen once. Sequencing input: non-Vgamma9Vdelta2 gamma-delta T cells from infant blood. The source of these receptors is a human donor.

On this clone: A read error may be the cause here, since a much bigger clone is one base away. The chain carries TRDV1 and TRDJ1; maybe TRDD3 (6 bases). Trimming left V 6 bases short and J 1 base short, with 27 bases between. CDR1 is TSWWSYY and CDR2 is QGS in the germline V gene. The CDR3 is made up of 19 amino acids. The CDR3 is CALGRLLRLYWDSTDKLIF. As DNA, the CDR3 is TGTGCTCTTGGACGACTTCTTCGGCTGTACTGGGACTCCACCGATAAACTCATCTTT.

Only a few counts were recorded for this clone. Possible read error: a much larger clone is one base away. This chain joins TRDV1 and TRDJ1, with D perhaps TRDD3 (5 bases). V was pared by 0 bases and J by 6 bases, with 20 bases between. Germline values: CDR1 TSWWSYY, CDR2 QGS. The CDR3 has 17 residues. The CDR3, as DNA: TGTGCTCTTGGGGAACTGTCTCTGCCCCGGGGAACCAATAAACTCATCTTT. The encoded protein is CALGELSLPRGTNKLIF.

Comment on this clone: One base separates it from a far larger clone, so it is likely a read error. V gene TRDV2 combines with J gene TRDJ2; weak D call: TRDD3 (5 bases). Here the J gene was assigned by germline matching of the DNA, as TCRdb has none. The CDR3 extends over 14 amino acids. CDR1 and CDR2 from the germline V gene are GEAIGNYY and EKD. CDR3 sequence: CACDMGTPTEQLFF. CDR3 nucleotides: TGTGCCTGTGACATGGGGACGCCGACAGAACAACTCTTCTTT.

Remarks on this clone: A far more abundant clone sits one base away, making this likely a read error. The V and J genes are TRDV1 and TRDJ1; maybe TRDD3 (5 bases). The CDR3 has 19 residues. The germline CDR1 and CDR2 sequences are TSWWSYY and QGS. The CDR3 here is CALGEYKGLRDSLTDKRIF. In DNA, the CDR3 is TGTGCTCTTGGGGAATATAAGGGTCTAAGGGATTCTCTCACCGATAAACGCATCTTT.

This clone ranks as large (0.1 to 1%). This sequence joins TRDV1 and TRDJ1, with TRDD3 identical over 9 bases. Losses at the gene ends were 0 bases for V and 1 base for J; bases not matched to a gene: 15. CDR3 length equals 20 residues. Germline values: CDR1 TSWWSYY, CDR2 QGS. In DNA, the CDR3 is TGTGCTCTTGGGGAACTTCCTCTGCCTCACTGGGGGACCCTCACCGATAAACTCATCTTT. The encoded protein is CALGELPLPHWGTLTDKLIF.

By sample fraction, this clone is large. V is TRDV1 and J is TRDJ1; TRDD3 agrees at 13 bases. This CDR3 spans 16 amino acids. The germline V gene encodes CDR1 TSWWSYY and CDR2 QGS. Germline trimming cut 4 bases from V and 7 bases from J; bases unmatched to any gene: 9. In DNA, the CDR3 is TGTGCTCTTGGGGCTCGTACTGGGGGATACGCAGGTAAACTCATCTTT. Its protein is CALGARTGGYAGKLIF.

By proportion, this clone is medium-sized (0.01 to 0.1%). The chain joins TRAV29/DV5 to TRDJ1; 8 nucleotides align to TRDD3. The CDR3 spans 18 residues. After removal of 3 bases from V and 0 bases from J, the junction contained 16 bases not matched to a gene. From germline, CDR1 is NSMFDY and CDR2 ISSIKDK. The CDR3 DNA is TGTGCAGCAAAGGTAGGGGGGCTGGGGGACATGTACACCGATAAACTCATCTTT. Translation: CAAKVGGLGDMYTDKLIF.

This clone is termed medium-sized. Other DNA sequences from this sample encode an identical CDR3 as well. This rearrangement joins TRDV1 to TRDJ1, with 8 nucleotides matching TRDD3. Germline V gives CDR1 TSWWSYY, CDR2 QGS. The CDR3 has 17 residues. The J segment lost 4 bases and the V segment lost 1 base, leaving 11 bases of the junction unmatched. This CDR3 is CALGEPILRGYSDKLIF. DNA of the CDR3: TGTGCTCTTGGGGAACCCATCCTACGGGGATACAGCGATAAACTCATCTTT.

Sample share makes this clone medium-sized. This sample also contains other DNA sequences that code for the same CDR3. The chain couples TRDV1 to TRDJ1; TRDD3 matches 7 bases. With 0 bases clipped from V and 0 bases from J, the junction kept 13 bases outside the gene matches. CDR3 length: 19 residues. Looked up from germline, CDR1 is TSWWSYY and CDR2 is QGS. The CDR3 DNA sequence: TGTGCTCTTGGGGAACTGAGTTGGTTCGGGGGGATTCACACCGATAAACTCATCTTT. Protein product: CALGELSWFGGIHTDKLIF.

This clone appeared a few times. Only one base separates this from a far larger clonotype, so it likely reflects a read error. The chain has TRDV1 and TRDJ1; weak D call: TRDD2 (7 bases). Germline V gene lookup returns CDR1 TSWWSYY and CDR2 QGS. The CDR3 is 17 residues long. The CDR3 is CALGEPGDSYPQRKRIF. The CDR3 DNA sequence: TGTGCTCTTGGGGAACCAGGGGATTCCTACCCCCAGCGGAAACGCATCTTT.

Turning to this clone: This sequence is one base from a far larger clone and is likely a read error. The chain is built from TRDV1 and TRDJ1; the D gene is possibly TRDD3 (5 bases). CDR1 and CDR2 (germline): TSWWSYY, QGS. The CDR3 is 19 residues long. Between the trimmed V and J ends, which lost 2 bases and 1 base, there was a span of 23 bases. CDR3 bases: TGTGCTCTTGGGGAATATAAGAGTCTAAGGGATTCTCTCACCGATAAACTCATCTTT. Protein product: CALGEYKSLRDSLTDKLIF.

This clone showed up just a few times. A far larger clone is just one base off, so this is likely a read error. Other DNA sequences in this sample translate to the same CDR3. This rearrangement joins TRDV3 to TRDJ1; TRDD3 matches at 12 bases. This CDR3 is built from 16 residues. Germline lookup yields CDR1 TVYSNPD and CDR2 GDNSRS (reference sequence). Here the CDR3 DNA reads TGTGCCCCCCCGACTGGGGGATACAAGTACACCGATAAGCTCATCTTT. Translation gives CAPPTGGYKYTDKLIF.

Concerning this clone itself: A read error is the likely source, as a far larger clone sits one nucleotide away. The chain carries TRDV1 and TRDJ1, with TRDD3 matching over 13 bases. Because TCRdb records no J gene, it was assigned here through a match of the DNA to germline. The CDR3 contains 21 residues. Per the germline V gene, CDR1 is TSWWSYY and CDR2 is QGS. CDR3 amino acids: CALRELSPPLLGDTGTDKLIF. CDR3 in DNA: TGTGCTCTTAGGGAACTCTCGCCCCCGTTACTGGGGGATACGGGGACCGATAAACTCATCTTT.

Within the sample, this clone is medium-sized. V gene TRDV1 combines with J gene TRDJ1, with 13 bases lining up with TRDD3. Looked up from germline, CDR1 is TSWWSYY and CDR2 is QGS. Trimming removed 4 bases from V and 2 bases from J; junction bases left unmatched: 10. This CDR3 contains 18 residues. The CDR3 DNA reads as TGTGCTCTTGGGGGCCAGCTACTGGGGGATACGGAAACCGATAAACTCATCTTT. Protein product: CALGGQLLGDTETDKLIF.

In this sample, this clone turned up a few times. A far larger clone is only one base removed, so a read error is likely. This chain joins TRDV1 and TRDJ1; 12 nucleotides align to TRDD3. The CDR3 loop spans 21 amino acids. CDR1 and CDR2 from the germline V gene are TSWWSYY and QGS. CDR3 amino acids: CAPGDRDLAGGYAGYTDKLIF. The CDR3 DNA reads TGTGCTCCTGGGGACCGAGATTTGGCTGGGGGATACGCGGGGTACACCGATAAACTCATCTTT.

By proportion, this clone is large (0.1 to 1%). The chain links TRDV1 to TRDJ1; TRDD3 aligns across 7 bases. CDR1 is TSWWSYY and CDR2 is QGS in the germline V gene. V lost 4 bases to trimming and J lost 4 bases; unmatched junction nucleotides: 21. This CDR3 comprises 19 residues. The CDR3 loop is CALGVSFAYYWGRGDKLIF. The CDR3 region has the DNA TGTGCTCTTGGGGTCAGCTTTGCCTATTACTGGGGAAGGGGCGATAAACTCATCTTT.

For this clone: One base separates it from a far larger clone, so it is likely a read error. The genes are TRDV1 and TRDJ3, with D uncertain. The V and J ends lost 3 bases and 10 bases respectively, with 13 bases between them. In germline, CDR1 is TSWWSYY, CDR2 QGS. The CDR3 totals 15 residues. This CDR3 reads CALGDYPSGTRQMFF. CDR3 DNA sequence: TGTGCTCTTGGGGACTACCCTAGTGGGACCCGACAGATGTTTTTC.

This clone was observed a few times. It differs at one base from a far larger clone, so likely a read error. Within the sample, other DNA sequences also encode this same CDR3. The chain combines TRDV1 with TRDJ1; the D gene is possibly TRDD3 (5 bases). Germline V gene lookup returns CDR1 TSWWSYY and CDR2 QGS. The CDR3 is made up of 16 amino acids. Here the CDR3 reads CALGEAGGTLTDKLIF. The CDR3 bases are TGCGCTCTTGGGGAAGCTGGAGGCACCCTCACCGATAAACTCATCTTT.

Judged by abundance, this clone is large. The chain uses TRDV1 and TRDJ1; 11 nucleotides match TRDD3. Trimming at V came to 0 bases and at J to 4 bases, leaving 13 bases not matched to a gene. CDR1 is TSWWSYY and CDR2 is QGS in the germline V gene. The CDR3 is 19 residues long. The CDR3 sequence is CALGELKRDGGYGGDKLIF. CDR3 DNA: TGTGCTCTTGGGGAACTCAAGCGCGATGGGGGATACGGGGGCGATAAACTCATCTTT.

By proportion, this clone is large. The same CDR3 is also encoded by other DNA sequences in this sample. The chain employs TRDV1 and TRDJ1; D is unresolved. Trimming removed 2 bases from V and 0 bases from J, with 22 bases in between. Germline V CDR1 and CDR2: TSWWSYY, QGS. The length of the CDR3 is 19 residues. CDR3 in DNA: TGTGCTCTTGGGGAAAAAGTTCTTGCCGAATGCCACAACACCGATAAACTCATCTTT. Encoded protein: CALGEKVLAECHNTDKLIF.

In this sample, this clone turned up a few times. A far larger clone is a single base away, which makes a read error likely. V gene TRDV1 combines with J gene TRDJ1; TRDD3 matches at 9 bases. V dropped 1 base and J dropped 1; count of bases not matched to a gene: 25. Germline CDR1 is TSWWSYY and CDR2 is QGS. The CDR3 runs to 23 residues. CDR3 DNA: TGTGCTCTTGGGGAACGCAGCCTTCCTTTTTGGGGGATATCCCAAAGGGGCACCGATAAACTCATCTTT. Protein sequence: CALGERSLPFWGISQRGTDKLIF.

Sample share makes this clone medium-sized. V usage is TRDV3 and J usage is TRDJ1; 7 bases fit TRDD3. This CDR3 region has 13 residues. With 3 bases clipped from V and 10 bases from J, the junction kept 14 bases outside the gene matches. Germline CDR1 TVYSNPD, CDR2 GDNSRS (reference sequence). CDR3 DNA sequence: TGTGCCTTCGAATCACGGGGGGGATCTGGACTCATCTTT. This sequence encodes CAFESRGGSGLIF.

This clone is large by share. The V and J genes are TRAV29/DV5 and TRDJ1; 11 bases agree with TRDD3. CDR1 and CDR2 from the germline V gene are NSMFDY and ISSIKDK. V lost 1 base and J lost 2; bases outside the gene matches: 19. This CDR3 has 20 amino acids. In DNA form, the CDR3 reads TGTGCAGCAAGCCCCGGAGGTAACTGGGGGATAAGGGGTGGGACCGATAAACTCATCTTT. Amino acid sequence: CAASPGGNWGIRGGTDKLIF.

By share of the sample, this clone is large. This sample includes further DNA sequences coding for the same CDR3. The chain is built from TRDV3 and TRDJ2; D might be TRDD2 or TRDD3, each matching 6 bases. CDR1 is TVYSNPD, CDR2 GDNSRS, per germline (reference sequence). The CDR3 totals 18 residues. With 1 base removed from V and 0 bases from J, the gap between germline ends came to 21 bases. CDR3 region: CAFMDPTTGQALTAQLFF. The CDR3 bases are TGTGCCTTTATGGATCCTACCACTGGGCAAGCTTTGACAGCACAACTCTTCTTT. Combining the CDR3 with reference TRDV3 and TRDJ2 gives the whole variable domain CDKVTQSSPDQTVASGSEVVLLCTYDTVYSNPDLFWYRIRPDYSFQFVFYGDNSRSEGADFTQGRFSVKHILTQKAFHLVISPVRTEDSATYYCAFMDPTTGQALTAQLFFGKGTQLIVEP.

Comments on this clone: This sequence is one base from a far larger clone and is likely a read error. The same CDR3 arises from other DNA sequences in this sample as well. V usage is TRDV1 and J usage is TRDJ1; TRDD3 is a possible D gene (6 bases). Germline V gene sequence: CDR1 TSWWSYY, CDR2 QGS. The ends were cut back, 1 base at V and 0 bases at J, with 27 bases in the middle. The CDR3 runs to 21 residues. The CDR3 coding sequence is TGTGCTCTTGGGGAACCCTACGGCCTCACTGGAGGATACCCCTACACCGATAAACTCATCTTT. Amino acid sequence: CALGEPYGLTGGYPYTDKLIF.

By sample fraction, this clone is large (0.1 to 1%). The sample contains more than one DNA sequence encoding this CDR3. The chain joins TRAV38-2/DV8 to TRDJ1; 13 bases match TRDD3. Losses at the gene ends were 0 bases for V and 0 bases for J; bases not matched to a gene: 26. This CDR3 is 25 amino acids long. Germline CDR1 is TSESDYY and CDR2 is QEAYKQQN. The DNA for the CDR3 is TGTGCTTATAGGAGCGAGCCTAGTGTACTGGGGGATACGGAGAAAGAGCCCATTTACACCGATAAACTCATCTTT. Its translation: CAYRSEPSVLGDTEKEPIYTDKLIF.

A word on this clone: A much larger clonotype is one base distant, so this may be a read error. J is TRDJ1 and V is TRDV1, with D possibly matching TRDD3 (6 bases). This CDR3 spans 19 amino acids. CDR1 is TSWWSYY, CDR2 QGS, per germline. The V and J ends lost 2 bases and 3 bases respectively, with 25 bases between them. CDR3 coding DNA: TGTGCTCTTGGGGAAAGGTGGGGGCCCCGAGGGGTTATCGCCGATAAACTCATCTTT. This codes for CALGERWGPRGVIADKLIF.

By sample fraction, this clone is large (0.1 to 1%). The sample contains more than one DNA sequence encoding this CDR3. The rearrangement links TRDV1 to TRDJ1, with D uncertain. The V gene lost 2 bases and the J gene lost 6 bases, with 16 bases spanning the gap. The germline V gene has CDR1 TSWWSYY and CDR2 QGS. The CDR3 sequence is 15 residues long. CDR3 region: CALGELLVGVHKLIF. CDR3 coding DNA: TGTGCTCTTGGGGAATTATTGGTGGGCGTTCATAAACTCATCTTT.

This clone was seen a few times. The J gene is TRDJ2, while no V gene call was made. The CDR3 extends over 11 amino acids. This CDR3 reads CASALTAQLFF. Here the CDR3 DNA reads TGTGCTAGTGCTTTGACAGCACAACTCTTCTTT.

By its share, this clone is large. The same CDR3 also results from other DNA sequences found in this sample. The rearrangement links TRDV1 to TRDJ1, with 13 bases identical to TRDD3. V was pared by 0 bases and J by 1 base, with 14 bases of the junction left unmatched. CDR1 and CDR2 from the germline V gene are TSWWSYY and QGS. CDR3 length: 21 residues. The CDR3 region has the DNA TGTGCTCTTGGGGAACTATCGTCGCTGTACTGGGGGATACGGGGCACCGATAAACTCATCTTT. Its translation: CALGELSSLYWGIRGTDKLIF.

By its share, this clone is large. The chain recombines TRDV1 with TRDJ1; 11 bases fit TRDD3. In germline, CDR1 is TSWWSYY, CDR2 QGS. The CDR3 loop spans 21 amino acids. The J segment lost 6 bases and the V segment lost 2 bases, leaving 23 bases of the junction unmatched. The CDR3: CALGENPPPPRGSWGIHKLIF. The CDR3 region has the DNA TGTGCTCTTGGGGAAAACCCACCTCCACCACGGGGAAGCTGGGGGATACATAAACTCATCTTT.